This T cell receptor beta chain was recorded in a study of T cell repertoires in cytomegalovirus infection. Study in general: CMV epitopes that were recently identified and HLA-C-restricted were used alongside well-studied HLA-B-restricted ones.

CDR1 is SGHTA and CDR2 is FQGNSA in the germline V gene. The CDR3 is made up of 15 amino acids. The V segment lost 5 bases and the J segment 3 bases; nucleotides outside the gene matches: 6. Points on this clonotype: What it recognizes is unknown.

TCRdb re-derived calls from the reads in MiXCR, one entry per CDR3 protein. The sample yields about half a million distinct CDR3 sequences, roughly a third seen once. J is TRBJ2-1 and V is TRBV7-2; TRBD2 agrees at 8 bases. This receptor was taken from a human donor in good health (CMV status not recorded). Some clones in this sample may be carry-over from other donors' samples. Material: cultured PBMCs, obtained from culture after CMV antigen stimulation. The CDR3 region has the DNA TGTGCCAGCAGCCTTAAACTAGCGGACTACAATGAGCAGTTCTTC. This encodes CASSLKLADYNEQFF.